The 20 T cell receptor beta chains given below trace back to one sample, sequenced in a study of blood T cell repertoires in COVID-19. Clones were read by immunoSEQ multiplex PCR, and TCRdb kept only the in-frame ones, dropping some. The sample lists over 200,000 clones, less than 90% seen once, with 1.9% in the top ten. Sequencing was performed on peripheral blood. The origin of the receptors is a man aged 35-49 years with active or convalescent COVID-19.

The rearrangement uses TRBV9 and TRBJ2-3; D unclear. V lost 0 bases to trimming and J lost 4 bases, with 9 bases between them. The length of the CDR3 is 14 residues. Germline V gene data show CDR1 as SGDLS and CDR2 as YYNGEE. The CDR3 coding sequence is TGTGCCAGCAGCGTAGTTGAGCGTGCAGATACGCAGTATTTT. Its translation is CASSVVERADTQYF.

This clone has a handful of counts. The chain combines TRBV2 with TRBJ1-5, with TRBD1 as a possible D gene (5 bases). The CDR3 covers 14 residues. Trimming took 4 bases from V and 2 from J, leaving 9 bases between them. The V gene's germline CDR1 is SNHLY and CDR2 FYNNEI. CDR3 sequence reads: CASSADTRNQPQHF. The CDR3 DNA reads TGTGCCAGCAGTGCGGACACTCGCAATCAGCCCCAGCATTTT.

This chain uses TRBV30 with TRBJ1-5; 7 bases align to TRBD1. CDR1 and CDR2 from the germline V gene are GTSNPN and SVGIG (reference sequence). J was trimmed by 0 bases and V by 0 bases; bases with no gene match: 5. The CDR3 contains 16 residues. The CDR3 region is CAWSVGGAYSNQPQHF. The CDR3 nucleotides are TGTGCCTGGAGTGTAGGGGGCGCCTATAGCAATCAGCCCCAGCATTTT.

The chain combines TRBV11-2 with TRBJ1-1; 7 nucleotides match TRBD1. The V gene's germline CDR1 is SGHAT and CDR2 FQNNGV. The CDR3 spans 16 residues. V was pared by 3 bases and J by 0 bases, with 7 bases of the junction left unmatched. The CDR3 is CASSFWVRGVNTEAFF. DNA of the CDR3: TGTGCCAGCAGCTTCTGGGTCAGGGGGGTGAACACTGAAGCTTTCTTT.

This chain uses TRBV6-5 with TRBJ1-1; tentatively, D is TRBD1 (5 bases). The germline V gene encodes CDR1 MNHEY and CDR2 SVGAGI. Trimming took 1 base from V and 5 from J, leaving 11 bases between them. This CDR3 has 14 residues. DNA of the CDR3: TGTGCCAGCAGTTACTGGGGGGTTGAAACTGAAGCTTTCTTT. Translation gives CASSYWGVETEAFF.

The rearrangement links TRBV2 to TRBJ2-5; D is possibly TRBD1 (6 bases). The germline gives CDR1 SNHLY, CDR2 FYNNEI. V gave up 7 bases and J gave up 2 bases, with 17 bases separating them. This CDR3 contains 15 residues. This CDR3 reads CASNSPGQGQETQYF. CDR3 in DNA: TGTGCCAGCAATTCGCCGGGACAAGGACAAGAGACCCAGTACTTC.

This sequence joins TRBV24-1 and TRBJ2-5; 8 bases are shared with TRBD1. The CDR3 consists of 15 residues. Germline assignment: CDR1 KGHDR and CDR2 SFDVKD. J lost 0 bases, V lost 3 bases, and 2 bases had no gene match. This CDR3 is CATSDRQGYQETQYF. The CDR3 DNA is TGTGCCACCAGTGATCGACAGGGGTACCAAGAGACCCAGTACTTC.

This chain links TRBV3-1 (or the pseudogene TRBV3-2) with TRBJ1-2; 8 nucleotides align to TRBD1. Germline trimming cut 0 bases from V and 2 bases from J; bases unmatched to any gene: 2. CDR3 size: 15 residues. CDR1 is LGHDT and CDR2 is YNNKEL in the germline V gene (reference sequence). The CDR3 here is CASSQDWTGNYGYTF. The CDR3 DNA follows: TGTGCCAGCAGCCAAGATTGGACAGGGAACTATGGCTACACCTTC.

This chain uses TRBV21-1 with TRBJ1-5; the D segment call TRBD1 is taken from the table without a DNA check. TRBV21-1 is a pseudogene segment. The CDR3 is made up of 18 amino acids. The CDR3 reads CASSKENFGDRENQPQHF. CDR3 DNA sequence: TGTGCCAGCAGCAAAGAGAACTTCGGCGACAGGGAGAATCAGCCCCAGCATTTT.

The CDR3 spells CATSFGQGKTGELFF. The CDR3 DNA sequence: TGTGCCACCTCATTCGGACAGGGTAAAACCGGGGAGCTGTTTTTT. The chain has TRBV14 and TRBJ2-2, with 8 bases matching TRBD1. The CDR3 is made up of 15 amino acids. Germline V lookup: CDR1 SGHDN, CDR2 FVKESK. With 10 bases clipped from V and 5 bases from J, the junction kept 12 bases outside the gene matches.

This rearrangement joins TRBV28 to TRBJ2-5, with 11 bases lining up with TRBD1. The length of the CDR3 is 15 residues. V shed 2 bases and J 2 bases; nucleotides not matched to a gene: 1. Looked up from germline, CDR1 is MDHEN and CDR2 is SYDVKM. The CDR3 spells CASSLGDRGQETQYF. CDR3 sequence (DNA): TGTGCCAGCAGTTTAGGGGACAGGGGGCAAGAGACCCAGTACTTC.

The chain has TRBV4-1 and TRBJ1-4, with 7 positions matching TRBD1. V lost 1 base and J lost 6; bases outside the gene matches: 5. The CDR3 extends over 15 amino acids. In germline, CDR1 is MGHRA, CDR2 YSYEKL. The CDR3 loop is CASSQGQGLYEKLFF. The CDR3, as DNA: TGCGCCAGCAGCCAAGGACAGGGTTTATATGAAAAACTGTTTTTT.

CDR3 DNA sequence: TGTGCCAGCAGTTTATGGCAAGATCAGCCCCAGCATTTT. Its translation: CASSLWQDQPQHF. This chain joins TRBV27 and TRBJ1-5, with no clear D. Germline V gene sequence: CDR1 MNHEY, CDR2 SMNVEV (reference sequence). Trimming pared 1 base from V and 5 bases from J, leaving 6 bases between. The CDR3 length is 13 residues.

The chain has TRBV14 and TRBJ2-3; 14 bases are a match to TRBD2. Per the germline V gene, CDR1 is SGHDN and CDR2 is FVKESK. V lost 8 bases and J lost 5; bases outside the gene matches: 12. This CDR3 is built from 17 residues. The CDR3 DNA is TGTGCCAGCGGCCCAGTGGGACTAGCGGGAGCGAAAGATACGCAGTATTTT. Its protein product is CASGPVGLAGAKDTQYF. Using reference TRBV14 and TRBJ2-3 for the parts outside the CDR3, the full variable domain is EAGVTQFPSHSVIEKGQTVTLRCDPISGHDNLYWYRRVMGKEIKFLLHFVKESKQDESGMPNNRFLAERTGGTYSTLKVQPAELEDSGVYFCASGPVGLAGAKDTQYFGPGTRLTVL.

V usage is TRBV21-1 and J usage is TRBJ1-5; the table's D call TRBD1 went unverified against the DNA. TRBV21-1 is a documented pseudogene. The CDR3 covers 16 residues. The CDR3 protein is CASSSRTGRINQPQHF. For the CDR3, the DNA is TGTGCCAGCAGCTCACGGACAGGGAGGATCAATCAGCCCCAGCATTTT.

V gene TRBV28 combines with J gene TRBJ2-7, with 7 bases lining up with TRBD2. Trimming cost V 5 bases and J 0 bases; bases outside gene matches: 13. From germline, CDR1 is MDHEN and CDR2 SYDVKM. CDR3 size: 17 residues. The CDR3 region is CASSITQHRDYSYEQYF. CDR3 coding DNA: TGTGCCAGCAGTATCACCCAGCACCGGGACTACTCCTACGAGCAGTACTTC. Together with reference TRBV28 and TRBJ2-7, the CDR3 gives the full variable domain: DVKVTQSSRYLVKRTGEKVFLECVQDMDHENMFWYRQDPGLGLRLIYFSYDVKMKEKGDIPEGYSVSREKKERFSLILESASTNQTSMYLCASSITQHRDYSYEQYFGPGTRLTVT.

The chain uses TRBV28 and TRBJ1-5, with D perhaps matching TRBD1 (6 bases). Trimming pared 7 bases from V and 1 base from J, leaving 20 bases between. There are 17 residues in the CDR3. CDR1 and CDR2 from the germline V gene are MDHEN and SYDVKM. The CDR3 here is CASIDGGGGVSNQPQHF. Written as DNA, the CDR3 is TGTGCCAGCATAGATGGGGGAGGGGGAGTAAGCAATCAGCCCCAGCATTTT.

This chain joins TRBV11-2 and TRBJ2-7, with D uncertain. Looked up from germline, CDR1 is SGHAT and CDR2 is FQNNGV. Trimming took 8 bases from V and 3 from J, leaving 17 bases between them. There are 14 residues in the CDR3. The CDR3 DNA reads TGTGCCAGCCACGCCCTGGGCGTGAACTACGAGCAGTACTTC. Amino acid sequence: CASHALGVNYEQYF.

In nucleotides, the CDR3 is TGTGCCAGCAGCTTCACCGGTCAGCCCCAGCATTTT. It specifies CASSFTGQPQHF. This chain joins TRBV28 and TRBJ1-5; D not certain. The V gene's germline CDR1 is MDHEN and CDR2 SYDVKM. V lost 6 bases, J lost 6 bases, and 9 bases lay in between. This CDR3 contains 12 residues.

The V call is TRBV10-1, the J call TRBJ2-7; 8 nucleotides line up with TRBD1. Germline V gene lookup returns CDR1 WNHNN and CDR2 SYGVQD (reference sequence). V lost 6 bases to trimming and J lost 7 bases; unmatched junction nucleotides: 17. This CDR3 spans 16 amino acids. The CDR3 DNA reads TGCGCCAGCAGCGACCACCGCGGGACAGGCGCTTTTGAGCAGTACTTC. Translating it yields CASSDHRGTGAFEQYF.